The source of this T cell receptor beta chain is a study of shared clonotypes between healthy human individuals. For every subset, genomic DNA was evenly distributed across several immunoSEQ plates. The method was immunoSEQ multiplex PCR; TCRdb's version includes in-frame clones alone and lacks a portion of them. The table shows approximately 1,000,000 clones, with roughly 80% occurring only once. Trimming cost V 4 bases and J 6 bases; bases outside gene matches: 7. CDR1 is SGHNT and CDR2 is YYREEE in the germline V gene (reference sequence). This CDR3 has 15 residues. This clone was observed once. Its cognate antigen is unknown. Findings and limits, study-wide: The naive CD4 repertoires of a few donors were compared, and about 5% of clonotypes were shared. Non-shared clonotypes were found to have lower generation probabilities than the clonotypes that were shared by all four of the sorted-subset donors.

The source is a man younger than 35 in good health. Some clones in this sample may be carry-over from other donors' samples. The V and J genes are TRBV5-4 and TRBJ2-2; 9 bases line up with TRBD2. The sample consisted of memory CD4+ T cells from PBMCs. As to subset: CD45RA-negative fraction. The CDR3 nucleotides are TGTGCCAGCAGCCAACCGGGACTAGCTTCCGGGGAGCTGTTTTTT. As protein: CASSQPGLASGELFF.